The subject of this entry is one T cell receptor beta chain. From the RT-PCR reads, TCRdb called clonotypes with MiXCR, one entry per CDR3 protein. The sample consists of approximately 520,000 distinct CDR3 sequences, approximately 24% of them appearing once. The CDR3 consists of 15 residues. Germline V CDR1 and CDR2: MNHEY, SVGEGT. With V trimmed by 1 base and J by 9 bases, 8 bases remained unmatched. These data come from a study of response to subunit inactivated influenza vaccine. This chain uses TRBV6-2 or TRBV6-3 with TRBJ2-1; the match to TRBD2 covers 8 bases. The input for sequencing was CD4+ T cells sorted from PBMCs, taken approximately 5 days after vaccination. This receptor was obtained from a man aged 50 to 59 who received an inactivated influenza vaccine. CDR3 region: CASSYFGRALGEQFF. DNA for the CDR3: TGTGCCAGCAGTTACTTCGGGAGGGCCTTGGGTGAGCAGTTCTTC.